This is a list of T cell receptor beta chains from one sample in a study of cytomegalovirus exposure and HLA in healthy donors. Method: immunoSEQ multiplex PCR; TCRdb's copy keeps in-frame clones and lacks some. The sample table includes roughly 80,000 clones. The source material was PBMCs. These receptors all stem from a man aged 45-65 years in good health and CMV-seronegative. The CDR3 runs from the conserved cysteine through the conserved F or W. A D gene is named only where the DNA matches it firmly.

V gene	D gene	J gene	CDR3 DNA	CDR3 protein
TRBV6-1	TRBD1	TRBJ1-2	TGTGCCAGCCTCCCTACGACAGGGAACTATGGCTACACCTTC	CASLPTTGNYGYTF
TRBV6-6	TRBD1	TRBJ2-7	TGTGCCAGCAGTTGGGGATCGGGACAGGGGACCTACGAGCAGTACTTC	CASSWGSGQGTYEQYF
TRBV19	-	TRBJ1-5	TGTGCCAGTAGTATAGAGGGGGGATTGGGCAATCAGCCCCAGCATTTT	CASSIEGGLGNQPQHF
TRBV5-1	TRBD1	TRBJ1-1	TGCGCCAGCAGTTATGACGGACAGGGAGGGTACACTGAAGCTTTCTTT	CASSYDGQGGYTEAFF
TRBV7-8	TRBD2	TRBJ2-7	TGTGCCAGCAGCTTTAGACTAGCGGGGAGTAGGTACGAGCAGTACTTC	CASSFRLAGSRYEQYF
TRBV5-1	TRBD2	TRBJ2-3	TGCGCCAGCAGTTTCCAAACTAGCGCGGCAGATACGCAGTATTTT	CASSFQTSAADTQYF
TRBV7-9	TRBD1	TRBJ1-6	TGTGCCAGCAGCTCCTACGGGACAGGAACCTATAATTCACCCCTCCACTTT	CASSSYGTGTYNSPLHF
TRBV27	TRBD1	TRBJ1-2	TGTGCCAGCAAGTCTACAGGGGGCAGTGGGGGCTACACCTTC	CASKSTGGSGGYTF
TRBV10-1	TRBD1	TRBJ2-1	TGCGCCAGCAGCACGGGACAGACGAATGAGCAGTTCTTC	CASSTGQTNEQFF
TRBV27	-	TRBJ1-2	TGTGCCAGCAGTCCCCGGACAGCCAAGGGTGGGGACTATGGCTACACCTTC	CASSPRTAKGGDYGYTF
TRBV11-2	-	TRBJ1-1	TGTGCCAGCAGCGACAGGTTGGGCACTGAAGCTTTCTTT	CASSDRLGTEAFF
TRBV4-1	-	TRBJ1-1	TGCGCCAGCAGCCAAGACGTGTCCCAGGGGACTGAAGCTTTCTTT	CASSQDVSQGTEAFF
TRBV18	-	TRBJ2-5	TGTGCCAGCTCACTTCCCCCACAAGAGACCCAGTACTTC	CASSLPPQETQYF
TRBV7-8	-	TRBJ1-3	TGTGCCAGCAGTTTTCCCCGACAGGCTGGAAACACCATATATTTT	CASSFPRQAGNTIYF
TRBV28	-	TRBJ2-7	TGTGCCAGCAGTTCCCAGAGGGTTCTCTCCTACGAGCAGTACTTC	CASSSQRVLSYEQYF
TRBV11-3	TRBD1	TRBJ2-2	TGTGCCAGCAGCTTAGGGATCACAGGGGCGAACACCGGGGAGCTGTTTTTT	CASSLGITGANTGELFF
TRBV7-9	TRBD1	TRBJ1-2	TGTGCCAGCAGCTCGGGGACAGGCCGTGGCTACACCTTC	CASSSGTGRGYTF
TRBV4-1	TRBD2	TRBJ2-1	TGCGCCAGCAGCCAAGTTTTTTCTTGGACTAGCGGGTACAATGAGCAGTTCTTC	CASSQVFSWTSGYNEQFF
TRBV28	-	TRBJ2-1	TGTGCCAGCGACCCTACAGTGGAGTTCTTC	CASDPTVEFF
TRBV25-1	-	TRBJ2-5	TGTGCCAGCACCTGGGCGGGTTCAGCGGAGACCCAGTACTTC	CASTWAGSAETQYF
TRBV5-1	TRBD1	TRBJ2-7	TGCGCCAGCAGCGCGACCCCCAGACAGGGGCCCAACCCAAGGGAGCAGTACTTC	CASSATPRQGPNPREQYF
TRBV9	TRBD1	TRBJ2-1	TGTGCCAGCAGCGTCCGGGACAGGGCAGGGGGTGAGCAGTTCTTC	CASSVRDRAGGEQFF
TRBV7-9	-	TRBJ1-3	TGTGCCCCTTACAGTTCGGCTGGAAACACCATATATTTT	CAPYSSAGNTIYF
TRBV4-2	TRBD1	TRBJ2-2	TGTGCCAGCAGCCGCTTCGGACAGGACGTTGGCGGGGAGCTGTTTTTT	CASSRFGQDVGGELFF
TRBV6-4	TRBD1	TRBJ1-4	TGTGCCAGCAGTGAGACAGGGGAGGGCAATGAAAAACTGTTTTTT	CASSETGEGNEKLFF
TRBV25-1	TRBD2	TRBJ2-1	TGTGCCAGCAGTGAATCAGCGGGACCTCTGTTCTTC	CASSESAGPLFF
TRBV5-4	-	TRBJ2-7	TGTGCCAGCAGCCTGGGACAAATCTCCTACGAGCAGTACTTC	CASSLGQISYEQYF
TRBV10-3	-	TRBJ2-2	TGTGCCACCGACCCAGGGGGGTCTTACACCGGGGAGCTGTTTTTT	CATDPGGSYTGELFF
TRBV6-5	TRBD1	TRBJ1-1	TGTGCCAGCAGTTCTGGGATTTTTCAGGGGGGCACTGAAGCTTTCTTT	CASSSGIFQGGTEAFF
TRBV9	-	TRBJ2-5	TGTGCCAGCAGCGTAGATTTGGGGACTCGTCAAGAGACCCAGTACTTC	CASSVDLGTRQETQYF